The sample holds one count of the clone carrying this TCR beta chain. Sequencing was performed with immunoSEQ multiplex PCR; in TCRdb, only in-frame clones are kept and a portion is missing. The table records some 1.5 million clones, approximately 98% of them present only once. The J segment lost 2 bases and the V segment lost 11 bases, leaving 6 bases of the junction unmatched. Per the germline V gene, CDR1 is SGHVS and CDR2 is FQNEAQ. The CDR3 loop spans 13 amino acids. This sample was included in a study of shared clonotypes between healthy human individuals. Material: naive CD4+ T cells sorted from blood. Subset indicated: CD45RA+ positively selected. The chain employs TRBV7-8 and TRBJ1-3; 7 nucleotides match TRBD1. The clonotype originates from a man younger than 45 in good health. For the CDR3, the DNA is TGTGCCGTGCGCGGGACAGCTGGAAACACCATATATTTT. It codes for CAVRGTAGNTIYF.